This record looks at one T cell receptor beta chain sequence and its context. What it binds is unknown. These data come from a study of cytomegalovirus exposure and HLA in healthy donors. Turning to the study itself: The same platform was used for the 90 to 150 validation repertoires as for the approximately 670 first-cohort repertoires, as reported in a later analysis.

Profiling relied on immunoSEQ multiplex PCR, and the TCRdb table lists in-frame clones only, not all of them. The table shows roughly 76,000 clones, with approximately 95% occurring only once. Germline V gives CDR1 GTSNPN, CDR2 SVGIG (reference sequence). The CDR3 has 14 amino acids. Trimming took off 0 bases at V and 3 bases at J, with 12 bases between the two ends. The study, taken as a whole, reports: Most TCR sequences were uncommon, yet certain public TCRs appeared in many donors. There were 150 to 200 TCR beta chains listed as cytomegalovirus-associated.

Sequenced material: PBMCs. This TCR was recovered from a young man in good health and CMV-seropositive. This chain connects TRBV30 to TRBJ2-7, with TRBD1 as a possible D gene (5 bases). CDR3 in DNA: TGTGCCTGGAGTGTAGGGGCGAATTTCTACGAGCAGTACTTC. Translation gives CAWSVGANFYEQYF.